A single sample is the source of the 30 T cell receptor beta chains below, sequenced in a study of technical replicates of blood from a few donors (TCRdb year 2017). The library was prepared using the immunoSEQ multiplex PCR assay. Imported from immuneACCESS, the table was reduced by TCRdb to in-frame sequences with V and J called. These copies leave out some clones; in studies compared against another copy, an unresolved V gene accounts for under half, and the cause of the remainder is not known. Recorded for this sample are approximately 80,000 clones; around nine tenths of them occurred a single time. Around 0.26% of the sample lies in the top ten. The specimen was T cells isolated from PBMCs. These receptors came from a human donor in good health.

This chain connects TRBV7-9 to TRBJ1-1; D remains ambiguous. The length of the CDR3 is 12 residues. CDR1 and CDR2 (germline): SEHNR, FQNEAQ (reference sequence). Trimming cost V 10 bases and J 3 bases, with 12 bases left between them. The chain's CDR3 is CATAPGDTEAFF. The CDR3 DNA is TGTGCCACCGCCCCCGGGGACACTGAAGCTTTCTTT.

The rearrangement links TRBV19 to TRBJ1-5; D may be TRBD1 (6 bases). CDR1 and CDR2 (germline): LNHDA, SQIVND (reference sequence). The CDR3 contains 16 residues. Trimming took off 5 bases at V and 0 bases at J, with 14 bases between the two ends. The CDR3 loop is CASSFGGYYSNQPQHF. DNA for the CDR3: TGTGCCAGTAGTTTTGGGGGCTACTATAGCAATCAGCCCCAGCATTTT.

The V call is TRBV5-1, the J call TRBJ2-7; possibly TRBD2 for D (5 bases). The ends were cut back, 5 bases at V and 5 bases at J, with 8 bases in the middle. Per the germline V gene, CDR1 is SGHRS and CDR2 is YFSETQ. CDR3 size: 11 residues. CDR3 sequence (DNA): TGCGCCAGCAGGACCGGGGACGAGCAGTACTTC. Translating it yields CASRTGDEQYF. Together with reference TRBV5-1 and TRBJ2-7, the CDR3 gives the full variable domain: KAGVTQTPRYLIKTRGQQVTLSCSPISGHRSVSWYQQTPGQGLQFLFEYFSETQRNKGNFPGRFSGRQFSNSRSEMNVSTLELGDSALYLCASRTGDEQYFGPGTRLTVT.

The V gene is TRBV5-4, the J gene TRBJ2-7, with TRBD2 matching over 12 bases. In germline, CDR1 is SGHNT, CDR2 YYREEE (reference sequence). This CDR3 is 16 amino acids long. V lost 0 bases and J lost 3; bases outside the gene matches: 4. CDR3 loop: CASSLGLAGANYEQYF. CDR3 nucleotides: TGTGCCAGCAGCTTGGGACTAGCGGGAGCCAACTACGAGCAGTACTTC.

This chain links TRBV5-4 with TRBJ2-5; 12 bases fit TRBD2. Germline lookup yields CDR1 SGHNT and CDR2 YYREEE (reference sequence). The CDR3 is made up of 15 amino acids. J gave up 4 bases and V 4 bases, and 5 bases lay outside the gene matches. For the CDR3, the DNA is TGTGCCAGCAGCGCAATGACTAGCGGGGGAGAGACCCAGTACTTC. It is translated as CASSAMTSGGETQYF.

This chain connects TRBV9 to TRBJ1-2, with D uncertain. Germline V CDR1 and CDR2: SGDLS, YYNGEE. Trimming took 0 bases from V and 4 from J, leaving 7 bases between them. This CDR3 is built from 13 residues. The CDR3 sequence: CASSVDSTYGYTF. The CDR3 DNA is TGTGCCAGCAGCGTAGACAGTACCTATGGCTACACCTTC.

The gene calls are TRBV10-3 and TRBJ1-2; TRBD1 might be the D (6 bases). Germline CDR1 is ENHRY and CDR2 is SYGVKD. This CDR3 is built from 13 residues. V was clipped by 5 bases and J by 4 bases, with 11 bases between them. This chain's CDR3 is CAISPQGPYGYTF. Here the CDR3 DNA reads TGTGCCATCAGTCCACAGGGTCCCTATGGCTACACCTTC.

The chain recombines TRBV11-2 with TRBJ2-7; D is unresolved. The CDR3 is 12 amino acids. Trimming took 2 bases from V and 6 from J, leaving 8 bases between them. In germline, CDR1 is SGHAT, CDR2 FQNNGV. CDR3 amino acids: CASSLMRPEQYF. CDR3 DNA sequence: TGTGCCAGCAGCTTAATGCGCCCCGAGCAGTACTTC.

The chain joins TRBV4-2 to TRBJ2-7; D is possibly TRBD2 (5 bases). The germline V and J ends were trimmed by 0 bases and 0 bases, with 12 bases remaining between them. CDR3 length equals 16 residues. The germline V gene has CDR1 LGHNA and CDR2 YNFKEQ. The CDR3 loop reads CASSQDGGRSSYEQYF. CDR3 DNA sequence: TGTGCCAGCAGCCAAGATGGTGGGAGATCCTCCTACGAGCAGTACTTC.

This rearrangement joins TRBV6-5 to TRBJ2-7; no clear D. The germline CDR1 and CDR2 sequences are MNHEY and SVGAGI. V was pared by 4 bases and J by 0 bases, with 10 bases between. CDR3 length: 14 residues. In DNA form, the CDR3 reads TGTGCCAGCAGTTTAGCCGAGAGCTCCTACGAGCAGTACTTC. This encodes CASSLAESSYEQYF.

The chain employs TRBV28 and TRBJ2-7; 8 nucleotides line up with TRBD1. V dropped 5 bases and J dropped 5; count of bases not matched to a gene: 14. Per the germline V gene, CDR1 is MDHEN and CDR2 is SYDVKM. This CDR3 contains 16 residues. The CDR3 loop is CASSTTGEIVEDEQYF. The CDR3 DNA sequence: TGTGCCAGCAGTACGACAGGGGAAATAGTGGAGGACGAGCAGTACTTC.

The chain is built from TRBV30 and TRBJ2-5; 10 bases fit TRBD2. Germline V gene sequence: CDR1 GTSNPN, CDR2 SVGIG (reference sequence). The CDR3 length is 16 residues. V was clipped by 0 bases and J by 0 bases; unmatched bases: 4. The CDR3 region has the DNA TGTGCCTGGAGTGTACTAGCGGGGCTTAACCAAGAGACCCAGTACTTC. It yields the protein CAWSVLAGLNQETQYF.

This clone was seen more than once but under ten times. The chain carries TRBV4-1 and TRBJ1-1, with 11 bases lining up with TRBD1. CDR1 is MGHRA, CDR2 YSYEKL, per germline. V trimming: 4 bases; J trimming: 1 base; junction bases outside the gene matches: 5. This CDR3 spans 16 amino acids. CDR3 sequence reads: CASSRGDRGTNTEAFF. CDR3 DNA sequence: TGCGCCAGCAGCCGCGGGGACAGGGGGACGAACACTGAAGCTTTCTTT.

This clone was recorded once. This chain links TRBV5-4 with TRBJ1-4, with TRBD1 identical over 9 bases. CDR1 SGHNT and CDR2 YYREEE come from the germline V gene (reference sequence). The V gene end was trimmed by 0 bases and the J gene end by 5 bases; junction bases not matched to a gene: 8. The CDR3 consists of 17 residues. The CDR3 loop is CASSLGGSGTGNEKLFF. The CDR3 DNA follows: TGTGCCAGCAGCTTGGGAGGTAGCGGGACAGGGAATGAAAAACTGTTTTTT. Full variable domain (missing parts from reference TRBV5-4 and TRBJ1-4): ETGVTQSPTHLIKTRGQQVTLRCSSQSGHNTVSWYQQALGQGPQFIFQYYREEENGRGNFPPRFSGLQFPNYSSELNVNALELDDSALYLCASSLGGSGTGNEKLFFGSGTQLSVL.

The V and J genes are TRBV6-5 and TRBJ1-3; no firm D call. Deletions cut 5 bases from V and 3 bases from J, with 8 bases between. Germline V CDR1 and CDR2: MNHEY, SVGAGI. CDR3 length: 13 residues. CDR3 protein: CASSPDSGNTIYF. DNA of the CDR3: TGTGCCAGCAGTCCCGATAGTGGAAACACCATATATTTT.

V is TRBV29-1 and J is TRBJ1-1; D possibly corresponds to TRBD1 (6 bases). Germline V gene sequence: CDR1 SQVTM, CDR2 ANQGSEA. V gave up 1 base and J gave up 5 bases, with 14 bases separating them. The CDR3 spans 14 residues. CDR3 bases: TGCAGCGTTGAAGTTCAGGGGTCCGGGACTGAAGCTTTCTTT. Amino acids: CSVEVQGSGTEAFF.

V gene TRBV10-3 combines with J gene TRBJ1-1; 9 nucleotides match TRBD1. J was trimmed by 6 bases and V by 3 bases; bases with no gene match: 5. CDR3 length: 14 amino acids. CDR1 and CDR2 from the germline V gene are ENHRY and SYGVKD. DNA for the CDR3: TGTGCCATCAGTGATCCGGGACAGGGCGCTGAAGCTTTCTTT. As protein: CAISDPGQGAEAFF.

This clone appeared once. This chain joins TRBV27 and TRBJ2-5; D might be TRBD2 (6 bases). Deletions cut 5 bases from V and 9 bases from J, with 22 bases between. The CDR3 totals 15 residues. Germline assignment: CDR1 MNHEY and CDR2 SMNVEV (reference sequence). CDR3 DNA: TGTGCCAGCAGTCCCAACGGGGATCTCCGGAGGGCCCAGTACTTC. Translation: CASSPNGDLRRAQYF.

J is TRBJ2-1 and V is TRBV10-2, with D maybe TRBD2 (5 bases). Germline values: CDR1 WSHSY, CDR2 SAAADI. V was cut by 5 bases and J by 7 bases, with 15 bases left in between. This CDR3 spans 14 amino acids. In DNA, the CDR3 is TGCGCCAGCAGTATACTTCCGACTATGAATGAGCAGTTCTTC. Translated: CASSILPTMNEQFF.

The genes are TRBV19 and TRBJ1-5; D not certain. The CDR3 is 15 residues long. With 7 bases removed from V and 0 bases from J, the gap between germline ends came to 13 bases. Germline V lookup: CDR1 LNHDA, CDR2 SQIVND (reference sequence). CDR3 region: CASKSTVHSNQPQHF. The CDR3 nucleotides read TGTGCCAGTAAATCAACAGTACATAGCAATCAGCCCCAGCATTTT.

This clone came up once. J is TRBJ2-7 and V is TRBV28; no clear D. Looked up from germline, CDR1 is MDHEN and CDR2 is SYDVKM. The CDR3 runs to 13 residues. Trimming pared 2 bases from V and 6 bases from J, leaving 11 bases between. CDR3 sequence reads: CASSLGPWAEQYF. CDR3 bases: TGTGCCAGCAGTTTAGGCCCCTGGGCCGAGCAGTACTTC.

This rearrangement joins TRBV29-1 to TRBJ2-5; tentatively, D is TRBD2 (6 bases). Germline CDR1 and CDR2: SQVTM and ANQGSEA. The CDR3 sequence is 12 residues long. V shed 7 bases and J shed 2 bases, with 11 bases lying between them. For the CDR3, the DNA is TGCAGCGGCCTGCGGGGACAAGAGACCCAGTACTTC. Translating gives CSGLRGQETQYF.

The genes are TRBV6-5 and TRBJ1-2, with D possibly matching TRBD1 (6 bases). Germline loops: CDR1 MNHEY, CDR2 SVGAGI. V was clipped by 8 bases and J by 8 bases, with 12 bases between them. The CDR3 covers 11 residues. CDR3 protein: CASGEGGGYTF. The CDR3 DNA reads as TGTGCCAGCGGGGAGGGGGGCGGCTACACCTTC.

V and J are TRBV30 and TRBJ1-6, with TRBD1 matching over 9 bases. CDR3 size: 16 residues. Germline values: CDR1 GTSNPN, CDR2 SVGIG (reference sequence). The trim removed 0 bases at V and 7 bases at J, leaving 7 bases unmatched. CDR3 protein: CAWSVPGQGKNSPLHF. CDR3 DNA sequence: TGTGCCTGGAGTGTTCCCGGACAGGGGAAAAATTCACCCCTCCACTTT.

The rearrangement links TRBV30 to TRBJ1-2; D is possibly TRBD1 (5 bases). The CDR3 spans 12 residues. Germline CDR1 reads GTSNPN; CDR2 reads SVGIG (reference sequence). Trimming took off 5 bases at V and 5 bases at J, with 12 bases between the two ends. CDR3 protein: CAWGGYSYGYTF. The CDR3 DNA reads TGTGCCTGGGGGGGGTACAGTTATGGCTACACCTTC.

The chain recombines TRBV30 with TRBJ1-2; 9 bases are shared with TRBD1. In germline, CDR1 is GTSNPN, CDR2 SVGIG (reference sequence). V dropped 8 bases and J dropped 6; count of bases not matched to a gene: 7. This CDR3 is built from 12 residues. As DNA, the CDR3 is TGTGCCCGGAAACAGGGGGCGGATGGCTACACCTTC. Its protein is CARKQGADGYTF.

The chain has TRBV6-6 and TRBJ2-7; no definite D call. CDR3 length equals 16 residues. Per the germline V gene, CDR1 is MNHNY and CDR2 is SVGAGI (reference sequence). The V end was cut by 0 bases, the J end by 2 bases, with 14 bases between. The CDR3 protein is CASSYSTSGSPYEQYF. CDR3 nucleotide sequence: TGTGCCAGCAGTTACTCGACATCAGGTTCCCCCTACGAGCAGTACTTC.

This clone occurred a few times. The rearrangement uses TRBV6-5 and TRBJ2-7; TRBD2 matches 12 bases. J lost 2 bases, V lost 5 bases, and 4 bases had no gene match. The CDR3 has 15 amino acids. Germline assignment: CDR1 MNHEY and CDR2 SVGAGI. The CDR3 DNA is TGTGCCAGCAGTCCTAGCGGGGGGGCCCCCTACGAGCAGTACTTC. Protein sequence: CASSPSGGAPYEQYF.

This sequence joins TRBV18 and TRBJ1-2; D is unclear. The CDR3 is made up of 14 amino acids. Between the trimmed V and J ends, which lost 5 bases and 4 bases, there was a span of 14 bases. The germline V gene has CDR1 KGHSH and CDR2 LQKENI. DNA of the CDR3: TGTGCCAGCTCATCAACATTCGATTCCTATGGCTACACCTTC. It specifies CASSSTFDSYGYTF.

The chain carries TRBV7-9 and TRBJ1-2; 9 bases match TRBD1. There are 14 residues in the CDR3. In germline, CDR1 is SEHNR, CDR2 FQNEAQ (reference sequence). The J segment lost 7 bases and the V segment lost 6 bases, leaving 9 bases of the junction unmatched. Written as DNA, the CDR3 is TGTGCCAGCAGGAGTACAGGGGGCAGTCCTGGCTACACCTTC. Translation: CASRSTGGSPGYTF. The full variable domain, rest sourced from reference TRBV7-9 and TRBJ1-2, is DTGVSQNPRHKITKRGQNVTFRCDPISEHNRLYWYRQTLGQGPEFLTYFQNEAQLEKSRLLSDRFSAERPKGSFSTLEIQRTEQGDSAMYLCASRSTGGSPGYTFGSGTRLTVV.